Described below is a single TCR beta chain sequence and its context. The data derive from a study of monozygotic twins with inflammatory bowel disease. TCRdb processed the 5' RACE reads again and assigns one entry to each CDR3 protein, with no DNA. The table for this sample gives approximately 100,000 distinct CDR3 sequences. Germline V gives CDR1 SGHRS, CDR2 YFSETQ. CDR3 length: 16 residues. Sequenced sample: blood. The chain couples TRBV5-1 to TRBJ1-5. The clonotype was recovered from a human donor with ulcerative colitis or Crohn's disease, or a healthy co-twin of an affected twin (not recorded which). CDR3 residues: CASSLDTLKVNQPQHF. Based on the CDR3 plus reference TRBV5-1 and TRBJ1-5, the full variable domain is KAGVTQTPRYLIKTRGQQVTLSCSPISGHRSVSWYQQTPGQGLQFLFEYFSETQRNKGNFPGRFSGRQFSNSRSEMNVSTLELGDSALYLCASSLDTLKVNQPQHFGDGTRLSIL.